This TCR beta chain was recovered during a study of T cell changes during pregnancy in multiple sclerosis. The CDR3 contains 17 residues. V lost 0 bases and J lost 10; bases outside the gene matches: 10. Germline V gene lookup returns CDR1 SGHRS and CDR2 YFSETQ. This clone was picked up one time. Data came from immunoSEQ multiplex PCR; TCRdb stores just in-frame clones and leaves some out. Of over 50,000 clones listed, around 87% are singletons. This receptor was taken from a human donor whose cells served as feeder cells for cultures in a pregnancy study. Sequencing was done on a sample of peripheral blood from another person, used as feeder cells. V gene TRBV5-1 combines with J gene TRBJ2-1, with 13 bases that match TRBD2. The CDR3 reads CASSLETSGRPRGEQFF. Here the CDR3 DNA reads TGCGCCAGCAGCTTGGAGACTAGCGGGAGGCCGAGGGGGGAGCAGTTCTTC.